The clone carrying this TCR beta chain ranks as medium-sized. The data are from a study of prognosis after radiotherapy for stage I lung cancer. V dropped 4 bases and J dropped 6 bases, with 4 bases sitting between them. The CDR3 is 11 amino acids. Germline CDR1 is MNHGY and CDR2 is SVAAGI. Amplification of the TCR beta CDR3 (from genomic DNA) was done by two-round multiplex PCR. Primers specific to each TRBV and TRBJ gene were used in first-round PCR. TCRdb redid the calling of the multiplex PCR reads with MiXCR, one entry per CDR3 protein. Of over 25,000 distinct CDR3 sequences listed, 35% to 55% are singletons.

The sequence came from a donor over 45 with non-small cell lung cancer. The specimen was PBMCs, collected before or after stereotactic body radiation therapy (not recorded which). This sequence joins TRBV6-9 and TRBJ2-1, with D unresolved. CDR3 sequence reads: CASSSSNEQFF. The CDR3 DNA follows: TGTGCCAGCAGTTCAAGCAATGAGCAGTTCTTC.